The 21 T cell receptor beta chains reported below all come from one sample, sequenced in a study of T-cell reconstitution after alpha-beta-depleted transplantation in children. The authors prepared the TCRbeta library with unique molecular identifiers. TCRdb redid the calling of the PCR reads with MiXCR, one entry per CDR3 protein. The sample lists about half a million distinct CDR3 sequences; approximately 12% were seen once. Material: PBMCs from the stem cell graft donor, obtained from the stem cell graft. The receptors come from a human donor who donated a stem cell graft to a child with combined immunodeficiency.

This clonotype was seen more than once but under ten times. The chain uses TRBV12-3 or TRBV12-4 and TRBJ2-7, with D unclear. Deletions cut 3 bases from V and 1 base from J, with 7 bases between. There are 13 residues in the CDR3. The CDR3 DNA reads TGTGCCAGCAGTTTCGCACCTTCCTACGAGCAGTACTTC. Translation gives CASSFAPSYEQYF.

The genes are TRBV12-3 or TRBV12-4 and TRBJ2-7; no firm D call. The CDR3 contains 14 residues. V was pared by 3 bases and J by 2 bases, with 11 bases between. The CDR3 is CASSFNNPTYEQYF. In DNA form, the CDR3 reads TGTGCCAGCAGTTTCAACAACCCCACCTACGAGCAGTACTTC.

The chain recombines TRBV6-4 with TRBJ2-1; D is ambiguous. In germline, CDR1 is MRHNA, CDR2 SNTAGT. The CDR3 is 11 amino acids. Trimming removed 9 bases at V and 8 bases at J, with 11 bases between. CDR3 sequence: CASTVADEQFF. The CDR3 coding sequence is TGTGCCAGTACGGTGGCCGATGAGCAGTTCTTC.

This chain joins TRBV20-1 and TRBJ1-5; D is ambiguous. Germline CDR1 is DFQATT and CDR2 is SNEGSKA (reference sequence). CDR3 length: 14 residues. The V end lost 3 bases, the J end lost 0 bases, and 9 bases lay between the germline ends. The CDR3 DNA sequence: TGCAGTGCTAGTAAGGGATCTAGCAATCAGCCCCAGCATTTT. The encoded protein is CSASKGSSNQPQHF.

This CDR3 is CASSEGIGALYEQYF. The CDR3 bases are TGTGCCAGCAGTGAGGGGATCGGGGCTCTCTACGAGCAGTACTTC. This chain joins TRBV28 and TRBJ2-7, with D perhaps matching TRBD1 or TRBD2 (5 bases each). CDR3 length: 15 amino acids. The V end lost 5 bases, the J end lost 3 bases, and 17 bases lay between the germline ends. CDR1 and CDR2 (germline): MDHEN, SYDVKM.

This clonotype came up a few times. V and J are TRBV7-9 and TRBJ2-7; 11 bases align to TRBD2. From germline, CDR1 is SEHNR and CDR2 FQNEAQ (reference sequence). V shed 5 bases, J shed 5 bases, and the junction held 5 bases outside the gene matches. CDR3 length: 14 amino acids. In nucleotides, the CDR3 is TGTGCCAGCAGCGATAGCGGGAGGGGGGACGAGCAGTACTTC. Amino acids: CASSDSGRGDEQYF. The full variable domain, with the rest looked up from reference TRBV7-9 and TRBJ2-7, is DTGVSQNPRHKITKRGQNVTFRCDPISEHNRLYWYRQTLGQGPEFLTYFQNEAQLEKSRLLSDRFSAERPKGSFSTLEIQRTEQGDSAMYLCASSDSGRGDEQYFGPGTRLTVT.

The V call is TRBV7-9, the J call TRBJ2-7, with 8 positions matching TRBD2. This CDR3 is built from 17 residues. CDR1 and CDR2 (germline): SEHNR, FQNEAQ (reference sequence). With 5 bases clipped from V and 0 bases from J, the junction kept 12 bases outside the gene matches. CDR3 sequence reads: CASSLSAGGPLSYEQYF. The CDR3 DNA reads as TGTGCCAGCAGCCTCTCGGCGGGGGGCCCTCTCTCCTACGAGCAGTACTTC.

This clonotype occurred many times. The chain uses TRBV2 and TRBJ1-5, with no clear D. V lost 10 bases and J 0 bases, leaving 10 bases between the germline ends. Germline CDR1 and CDR2: SNHLY and FYNNEI. CDR3 length equals 13 residues. CDR3 sequence: CATQRDSNQPQHF. In nucleotides, the CDR3 is TGTGCCACCCAGAGGGATAGCAATCAGCCCCAGCATTTT.

V and J are TRBV12-3 or TRBV12-4 and TRBJ1-2; no clear D gene. V lost 1 base, J lost 6 bases, and 9 bases lay in between. The CDR3 has 13 residues. In nucleotides, the CDR3 is TGTGCCAGCAGTTTAGTGGCCCTAGATGGCTACACCTTC. Encoded protein: CASSLVALDGYTF.

The chain has TRBV12-3 or TRBV12-4 and TRBJ2-7; D remains unclear. The CDR3 contains 15 residues. Trimming removed 0 bases at V and 2 bases at J, with 11 bases between. The CDR3 DNA sequence: TGTGCCAGCAGTTTAGCGCGCAGTCCAACCTACGAGCAGTACTTC. Translated: CASSLARSPTYEQYF.

The J gene is TRBJ1-3, the V gene TRBV18; D is undetermined. The CDR3 is 13 amino acids. The V gene lost 3 bases and the J gene lost 4 bases, with 7 bases spanning the gap. Per the germline V gene, CDR1 is KGHSH and CDR2 is LQKENI. The CDR3 DNA is TGTGCCAGCTCACCCACACAGGGAAACACCATATATTTT. Protein product: CASSPTQGNTIYF.

A few counts support this clonotype. This chain connects TRBV20-1 to TRBJ1-6; D not certain. Germline CDR1 is DFQATT and CDR2 is SNEGSKA (reference sequence). The CDR3 consists of 13 residues. V was trimmed by 5 bases and J by 8 bases, leaving 13 bases between them. CDR3 nucleotides: TGCAGTGCTGGAATCGGGGATGATTCACCCCTCCACTTT. This gives the protein CSAGIGDDSPLHF.

The table lists this clonotype with many counts. The CDR3 DNA reads TGCAGCTTCCTACTGGCGGCAGAGACCCAGTACTTC. Encoded protein: CSFLLAAETQYF. The chain uses TRBV29-1 and TRBJ2-5, with unresolved D. The CDR3 sequence is 12 residues long. Germline V lookup: CDR1 SQVTM, CDR2 ANQGSEA. V lost 8 bases, J lost 4 bases, and 14 bases lay in between.

The V gene is TRBV28, the J gene TRBJ1-5, with 7 bases fitting TRBD1. The germline gives CDR1 MDHEN, CDR2 SYDVKM. J was trimmed by 7 bases and V by 1 base; bases with no gene match: 13. This CDR3 comprises 17 residues. This chain's CDR3 is CASSLYGSRGGGQPQHF. CDR3 in DNA: TGTGCCAGCAGTTTATACGGATCCAGGGGGGGAGGGCAGCCCCAGCATTTT. Complete variable domain (other parts from reference TRBV28 and TRBJ1-5): DVKVTQSSRYLVKRTGEKVFLECVQDMDHENMFWYRQDPGLGLRLIYFSYDVKMKEKGDIPEGYSVSREKKERFSLILESASTNQTSMYLCASSLYGSRGGGQPQHFGDGTRLSIL.

This chain connects TRBV6-2 or TRBV6-3 to TRBJ2-1, with D perhaps matching TRBD1 (5 bases). Trimming left V 2 bases short and J 2 bases short, with 7 bases between. Germline assignment: CDR1 MNHEY and CDR2 SVGEGT. The CDR3 runs 14 residues. Here the CDR3 DNA reads TGTGCCAGCAGTTACGGGGCAGCCTACAATGAGCAGTTCTTC. It codes for CASSYGAAYNEQFF.

V usage is TRBV24-1 and J usage is TRBJ2-1; tentatively, D is TRBD1 or TRBD2 (5 bases each). This CDR3 is 16 amino acids long. Trimming took off 3 bases at V and 2 bases at J, with 13 bases between the two ends. Germline V lookup: CDR1 KGHDR, CDR2 SFDVKD. This CDR3 reads CATSDAGTDTYNEQFF. As DNA, the CDR3 is TGTGCCACCAGTGATGCCGGGACGGATACCTACAATGAGCAGTTCTTC.

The chain uses TRBV6-6 and TRBJ2-7; 9 nucleotides align to TRBD1. The germline gives CDR1 MNHNY, CDR2 SVGAGI (reference sequence). The CDR3 runs 15 residues. The V gene end was trimmed by 7 bases and the J gene end by 7 bases; junction bases not matched to a gene: 14. CDR3 amino acids: CASNMRRTGAIEQYF. CDR3 in DNA: TGTGCCAGCAATATGCGACGGACAGGGGCCATTGAGCAGTACTTC.

The V and J genes are TRBV12-3 or TRBV12-4 and TRBJ1-5, with a weak D call TRBD1 (5 bases). V was clipped by 3 bases and J by 5 bases, with 17 bases between them. The CDR3 totals 16 residues. The CDR3 DNA follows: TGTGCCAGCAGTTTTGAGGGGACTGGGGAGGATCAGCCCCAGCATTTT. Residues: CASSFEGTGEDQPQHF.

This clonotype showed up many times. The rearrangement uses TRBV11-1 and TRBJ2-3; no definite D call. Germline V gene data show CDR1 as SGHAT and CDR2 as FQDESV (reference sequence). V lost 7 bases, J lost 0 bases, and 17 bases lay in between. The CDR3 extends over 16 amino acids. CDR3 in DNA: TGTGCCAGCACCATGTTTGGTCCGCGGAGCACAGATACGCAGTATTTT. Translated, it gives CASTMFGPRSTDTQYF.

This clonotype was seen at least ten times. CDR3: CASWGRGEQYF. The CDR3 nucleotides read TGTGCCAGTTGGGGGCGAGGCGAGCAGTACTTC. The chain combines TRBV6-6 with TRBJ2-7; tentative D call: TRBD1 (6 bases). The germline V and J ends were trimmed by 9 bases and 6 bases, with 12 bases remaining between them. CDR1 is MNHNY, CDR2 SVGAGI, per germline (reference sequence). The CDR3 consists of 11 residues.

The chain carries TRBV12-3 or TRBV12-4 and TRBJ2-5; D uncertain. The CDR3 consists of 15 residues. Trimming shortened V by 6 bases and J by 5 bases, and 19 bases separated the two germline ends. The CDR3 protein is CASRGGRATGETQYF. CDR3 bases: TGTGCCAGCAGGGGCGGACGGGCCACCGGGGAGACCCAGTACTTC.